This T cell receptor (beta chain) appears in the sequencing data of a study of a mutant IDH1 vaccine in newly diagnosed glioma. Overall study context: Beginning 4-6 weeks after radiotherapy alone, or with temozolomide cycles, vaccination took place.

Produced via immunoSEQ multiplex PCR; TCRdb's table is partial and in-frame only. Counted here are about 83,000 clones, 70% to 90% occurring once; the ten biggest clones make up around 5%. Germline V gene sequence: CDR1 KGHSH, CDR2 LQKENI. J lost 0 bases, V lost 0 bases, and 0 bases had no gene match. This CDR3 has 16 residues. Regarding time point: week 47, end of study. A 20-mer mutant IDH1 peptide at 300 ug was injected subcutaneously with topical imiquimod. Weeks 1, 3, 5, 7, 11, 15, 19 and 23 were when patients received their eight vaccinations. Notes on this clone: No antigen is known for it.

The rearrangement links TRBV18 to TRBJ2-4, with TRBD1 identical over 9 bases. This clonotype was sampled from a man between 40 and 49 years old with glioma. The material sequenced was PBMCs, taken from a glioma patient whose treatment included an IDH1 peptide vaccine. The CDR3 here is CASSPPTGGAKNIQYF. The CDR3, as DNA: TGTGCCAGCTCACCACCGACAGGGGGAGCCAAAAACATTCAGTACTTC. The full variable domain, its missing parts supplied by reference TRBV18 and TRBJ2-4, is NAGVMQNPRHLVRRRGQEARLRCSPMKGHSHVYWYRQLPEEGLKFMVYLQKENIIDESGMPKERFSAEFPKEGPSILRIQQVVRGDSAAYFCASSPPTGGAKNIQYFGAGTRLSVL.